What follows is one TCR beta chain and its context. As originally analysed: The assay estimated nucleated cells by amplifying reference gene primers. Profiled with immunoSEQ multiplex PCR; TCRdb holds only in-frame clones, not every one. V, J and clone size derive from that table, while D and trimming were established from the DNA sequence. The sample lists about 54,000 clones, almost 85% occurring once. Germline CDR1 is MNHEY and CDR2 is SVGEGT. CDR3 length: 15 amino acids. The junction had 1 base not matched to a gene; V was cut back by 2 bases and J by 0 bases. This record belongs to a study of blood T cell repertoires in COVID-19. Study at large: From the United States, Italy and Spain came samples of acute and convalescent COVID-19. In each case, the material was cDNA or gDNA derived from T cells, B-cell-depleted T cells, or PBMCs.

This clonotype was sampled from a human donor in a cohort sampled during active COVID-19. This sequence joins TRBV6-2 or TRBV6-3 and TRBJ1-5; 7 bases are a match to TRBD1. The sequencing sample was made of peripheral blood. The CDR3 DNA follows: TGTGCCAGCAGTTACCGACAGGGTAGCAATCAGCCCCAGCATTTT. Amino acid sequence: CASSYRQGSNQPQHF.